Following are 10 T cell receptor beta chains from one sample sequenced in a study of T cells in Graves' hyperthyroidism and ophthalmopathy. What was amplified from RNA transcripts were TCR beta CDR3 regions. The TCR CDR3 was amplified in a first-round RT-PCR using the HTBI primer set. TCRdb used MiXCR to reprocess the multiplex PCR reads, holding one entry per CDR3 protein. This table has over 200,000 distinct CDR3 sequences, more than 12% appearing once. Material for sequencing was blood. These receptors all stem from a woman aged 40 to 49 with Graves' hyperthyroidism that later progressed to Graves' ophthalmopathy.

At least ten counts were recorded for this clonotype. This sequence joins TRBV24-1 and TRBJ2-7, with D possibly matching TRBD1 (5 bases). Between the trimmed V and J ends, which lost 4 bases and 5 bases, there was a span of 11 bases. This CDR3 spans 13 amino acids. Germline-derived CDR1 and CDR2 are KGHDR and SFDVKD. CDR3 sequence reads: CATSEQDHNEQYF. The CDR3 DNA follows: TGTGCCACCAGTGAACAGGACCATAACGAGCAGTACTTC.

This clonotype was detected ten times or more. The rearrangement links TRBV2 to TRBJ2-7; D may be TRBD2 (6 bases). CDR1 and CDR2 (germline): SNHLY, FYNNEI. The CDR3 consists of 15 residues. Trimming cost V 6 bases and J 6 bases, with 21 bases left between them. The CDR3 protein is CASSGARGTFIEQYF. CDR3 bases: TGTGCCAGCAGCGGAGCCCGCGGGACTTTCATCGAGCAGTACTTC.

This clonotype was seen ten or more times. This chain connects TRBV10-3 to TRBJ2-5; 9 bases are shared with TRBD1. CDR1 and CDR2 from the germline V gene are ENHRY and SYGVKD. The CDR3 consists of 15 residues. V shed 11 bases, J shed 2 bases, and the junction held 12 bases outside the gene matches. The CDR3 nucleotides read TGTGCCTCAAGTTCGCTGGGACAGGGACAAGAGACCCAGTACTTC. The encoded protein is CASSSLGQGQETQYF.

This chain connects TRBV6-1 to TRBJ2-1; 11 bases agree with TRBD2. J gave up 1 base and V 3 bases, and 2 bases lay outside the gene matches. CDR3 length equals 16 residues. CDR1 and CDR2 from the germline V gene are MNHNS and SASEGT. In DNA, the CDR3 is TGTGCCAGCAGTGACCGACTAGCGGGGTCCTACAATGAGCAGTTCTTC. This sequence encodes CASSDRLAGSYNEQFF.

Notes on this clonotype: One base away lies a much larger clone, so this may be a sequencing read error. The chain employs TRBV30 and TRBJ2-1, with no clear D. CDR1 and CDR2 (germline): GTSNPN, SVGIG (reference sequence). Trimming left V 5 bases short and J 7 bases short, with 9 bases between. The CDR3 extends over 11 amino acids. The CDR3 region is CAWGPANEQFF. The CDR3, as DNA: TGTGCCTGGGGTCCGGCGAATGAGCAGTTCTTC.

This clonotype was seen many times. The chain combines TRBV7-9 with TRBJ2-7; D ambiguous. This CDR3 spans 13 amino acids. V was trimmed by 6 bases and J by 1 base, leaving 10 bases between them. CDR1 is SEHNR and CDR2 is FQNEAQ in the germline V gene (reference sequence). The chain's CDR3 is CASRSGHSYEQYF. The CDR3 DNA follows: TGTGCCAGCAGGAGTGGCCATTCCTACGAGCAGTACTTC.

This chain links TRBV12-5 with TRBJ2-1; a weak D match, TRBD2 (5 bases). V was pared by 1 base and J by 5 bases, with 9 bases between. The CDR3 is 14 amino acids. CDR1 is LGHNT and CDR2 is FRNRAP in the germline V gene. The CDR3 loop is CASGLGSGDNEQFF. CDR3 coding DNA: TGTGCTAGTGGTTTGGGGAGCGGCGACAATGAGCAGTTCTTC.

This clonotype was recorded many times. This chain links TRBV6-2 or TRBV6-3 with TRBJ2-5, with D perhaps matching TRBD1 or TRBD2 (5 bases each). V was clipped by 5 bases and J by 5 bases, with 15 bases between them. The germline V gene encodes CDR1 MNHEY and CDR2 SVGEGT. The CDR3 loop spans 14 amino acids. CDR3 amino acids: CASSQRDPQETQYF. The CDR3 region has the DNA TGTGCCAGCAGTCAACGGGACCCACAGGAGACCCAGTACTTC.

This clonotype was counted ten times or more. The chain carries TRBV6-1 and TRBJ1-4; TRBD1 aligns across 8 bases. The CDR3 is 13 residues long. The J segment lost 6 bases and the V segment lost 10 bases, leaving 7 bases of the junction unmatched. The germline gives CDR1 MNHNS, CDR2 SASEGT. CDR3 sequence reads: CATLGQGYEKLFF. The CDR3 DNA reads TGTGCCACCCTCGGACAGGGCTATGAAAAACTGTTTTTT.

Many counts were recorded for this clonotype. This sequence joins TRBV19 and TRBJ2-1; 7 positions match TRBD2. The ends lost 6 bases at V and 6 bases at J; junction bases unmatched: 11. This CDR3 contains 15 residues. The V gene's germline CDR1 is LNHDA and CDR2 SQIVND (reference sequence). The CDR3 loop is CASRLVASGANEQFF. CDR3 DNA sequence: TGTGCCAGTAGACTAGTGGCTAGCGGAGCCAATGAGCAGTTCTTC.